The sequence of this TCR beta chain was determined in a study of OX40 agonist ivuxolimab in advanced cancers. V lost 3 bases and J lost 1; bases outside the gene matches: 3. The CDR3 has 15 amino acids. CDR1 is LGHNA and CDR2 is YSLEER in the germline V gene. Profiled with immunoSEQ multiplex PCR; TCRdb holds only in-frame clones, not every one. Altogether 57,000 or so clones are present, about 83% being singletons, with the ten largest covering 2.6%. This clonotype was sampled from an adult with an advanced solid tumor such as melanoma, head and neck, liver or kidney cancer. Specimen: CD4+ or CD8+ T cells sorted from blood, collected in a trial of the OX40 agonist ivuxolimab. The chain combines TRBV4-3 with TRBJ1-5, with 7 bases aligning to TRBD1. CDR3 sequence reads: CASSQNRGSNQPQHF. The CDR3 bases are TGCGCCAGCAGCCAGAACAGGGGAAGCAATCAGCCCCAGCATTTT.